This T cell receptor beta chain was sequenced during a study of T cell changes during pregnancy in multiple sclerosis. The CDR3 covers 16 residues. Between the trimmed V and J ends, which lost 0 bases and 2 bases, there was a span of 14 bases. CDR1 is SGHTA, CDR2 FQGNSA, per germline. Using immunoSEQ multiplex PCR, the repertoire was profiled, and TCRdb retains in-frame clones only, with some absent. The sample lists tens of thousands of clones; approximately 90% were seen once. The V and J genes are TRBV7-2 and TRBJ2-7; D may be TRBD1 (5 bases). The sample in question was CD4+ T cells from peripheral blood mononuclear cells, obtained in the second trimester of pregnancy. The sequence was obtained from a female donor with multiple sclerosis, enrolled in a pregnancy study. CDR3 protein: CASSLASPAGTYEQYF. The DNA of the CDR3 is TGTGCCAGCAGCTTAGCTTCGCCGGCAGGGACCTACGAGCAGTACTTC.